Listed here are 17 T cell receptor beta chains from one sample, sequenced in a study of cytomegalovirus exposure and HLA in healthy donors. PCR involved 60 Vbeta and 13 Jbeta primers. Libraries were prepared by immunoSEQ multiplex PCR; TCRdb keeps only in-frame clonotypes and omits some of them. The sample holds approximately 170,000 clones; about three quarters are singletons and the top ten take over 2.5%. What was sequenced was PBMCs. The receptors were gathered from a woman aged 40 to 50 in good health and CMV-seropositive.

For this clone: Relative to the germline gene, one junction end is altered; a read error may explain this. The chain carries TRBV7-9 and TRBJ1-1; D may be TRBD1 (6 bases). Looked up from germline, CDR1 is SEHNR and CDR2 is FQNEAQ (reference sequence). The CDR3 is made up of 16 amino acids. The CDR3 region is CSSSPQGGGTNTEAFF. The CDR3 DNA is TGTTCCAGCAGCCCACAGGGTGGAGGAACGAACACTGAAGCTTTCTTT.

The gene calls are TRBV6-1 and TRBJ1-1; 12 nucleotides line up with TRBD1. The junction had 7 bases not matched to a gene; V was cut back by 5 bases and J by 6 bases. This CDR3 contains 15 residues. From germline, CDR1 is MNHNS and CDR2 SASEGT. The chain's CDR3 is CASSPGTGGEAEAFF. CDR3 DNA sequence: TGTGCCAGCAGTCCCGGGACAGGGGGCGAGGCTGAAGCTTTCTTT.

The V and J genes are TRBV11-2 and TRBJ1-1, with D possibly being TRBD1 (5 bases). Looked up from germline, CDR1 is SGHAT and CDR2 is FQNNGV. The CDR3 covers 18 residues. The V end was cut by 3 bases, the J end by 2 bases, with 22 bases between. The CDR3 DNA reads as TGTGCCAGCAGCTTCGATGCATGGGGGGGAAGAAGTAACACTGAAGCTTTCTTT. Translated: CASSFDAWGGRSNTEAFF.

The chain recombines TRBV11-3 with TRBJ2-7, with D tentatively TRBD1 (6 bases). Trimming shortened V by 0 bases and J by 5 bases, and 14 bases separated the two germline ends. Germline V gene data show CDR1 as SGHNT and CDR2 as YENEEA. The CDR3 has 15 amino acids. CDR3 DNA sequence: TGTGCCAGCAGCTTAGATCGGAGCAGGGGCCACGAGCAGTACTTC. Translation: CASSLDRSRGHEQYF.

This rearrangement joins TRBV27 to TRBJ2-7; 10 bases line up with TRBD2. CDR1 and CDR2 from the germline V gene are MNHEY and SMNVEV (reference sequence). The CDR3 consists of 14 residues. V gave up 6 bases and J gave up 4 bases; unmatched junction bases: 6. The chain's CDR3 is CASRRAGGRYEQYF. Here the CDR3 DNA reads TGTGCCAGCAGGAGAGCGGGAGGGAGGTACGAGCAGTACTTC.

This chain joins TRBV5-1 and TRBJ1-1, with D unresolved. The V end lost 2 bases, the J end lost 0 bases, and 8 bases lay between the germline ends. The germline V gene has CDR1 SGHRS and CDR2 YFSETQ. The CDR3 is 14 residues long. CDR3 loop: CASSLSGMNTEAFF. As DNA, the CDR3 is TGCGCCAGCAGCTTAAGCGGGATGAACACTGAAGCTTTCTTT.

As to this clone: The same CDR3 arises from other DNA sequences in this sample as well. The rearrangement links TRBV2 to TRBJ2-7; 10 nucleotides align to TRBD1. V shed 6 bases and J 1 base; nucleotides not matched to a gene: 3. The CDR3 consists of 14 residues. The germline CDR1 and CDR2 sequences are SNHLY and FYNNEI. This CDR3 is CASRGQGISYEQYF. The CDR3 nucleotides read TGTGCCAGCAGGGGACAGGGGATTTCCTACGAGCAGTACTTC.

The chain has TRBV7-9 and TRBJ2-3, with a weak D call TRBD2 (5 bases). The germline CDR1 and CDR2 sequences are SEHNR and FQNEAQ (reference sequence). The CDR3 sequence is 12 residues long. V was cut by 5 bases and J by 6 bases, with 9 bases left in between. The CDR3 reads CASSPEADTQYF. The CDR3 DNA reads as TGTGCCAGCAGCCCGGAGGCGGATACGCAGTATTTT.

J is TRBJ2-2 and V is TRBV19; D call uncertain. Trimming removed 5 bases at V and 6 bases at J, with 13 bases between. Germline V CDR1 and CDR2: LNHDA, SQIVND (reference sequence). The CDR3 is 14 residues long. The CDR3 sequence is CASSEISPAGELFF. CDR3 DNA: TGTGCCAGTAGTGAAATAAGCCCCGCCGGGGAGCTGTTTTTT.

The chain couples TRBV10-2 to TRBJ2-1; 12 bases align to TRBD2. The CDR3 contains 15 residues. Germline-derived CDR1 and CDR2 are WSHSY and SAAADI. V lost 6 bases to trimming and J lost 3 bases; unmatched junction nucleotides: 3. CDR3 loop: CASSGTSGLYNEQFF. The CDR3 DNA sequence: TGCGCCAGCAGCGGGACTAGCGGGCTCTACAATGAGCAGTTCTTC.

The chain is built from TRBV9 and TRBJ2-7, with D hard to call. The CDR3 length is 14 residues. V lost 0 bases, J lost 1 base, and 8 bases lay in between. The germline CDR1 and CDR2 sequences are SGDLS and YYNGEE. The CDR3 DNA is TGTGCCAGCAGCGTAGCTGACGGGTCCTACGAGCAGTACTTC. Its translation is CASSVADGSYEQYF.

The chain recombines TRBV7-2 with TRBJ1-3; D ambiguous. The germline V and J ends were trimmed by 4 bases and 0 bases, with 7 bases remaining between them. The CDR3 runs to 14 residues. Germline CDR1 SGHTA, CDR2 FQGNSA. The CDR3 loop is CASSSFYSGNTIYF. The CDR3 DNA is TGTGCCAGCAGCTCCTTTTACTCTGGAAACACCATATATTTT.

This clone has more than one count but fewer than ten. The J gene is TRBJ1-3, the V gene TRBV5-6; D is unresolved. The CDR3 runs 14 residues. The V gene lost 9 bases and the J gene lost 0 bases, with 13 bases spanning the gap. Germline assignment: CDR1 SGHDT and CDR2 YYEEEE. CDR3 sequence: CATAGINSGNTIYF. In DNA, the CDR3 is TGTGCCACTGCAGGAATAAACTCTGGAAACACCATATATTTT.

This clone was seen a few times. The V gene is TRBV4-3, the J gene TRBJ2-3, with 9 positions matching TRBD2. The V segment lost 1 base and the J segment 6 bases; nucleotides outside the gene matches: 8. The CDR3 extends over 16 amino acids. Looked up from germline, CDR1 is LGHNA and CDR2 is YSLEER. CDR3 in DNA: TGCGCCAGCAGCCAAGGGGTAGCGGGAGAGGGGGATACGCAGTATTTT. Its translation: CASSQGVAGEGDTQYF.

This clone was observed a few times. The chain joins TRBV27 to TRBJ1-1; D gene ambiguous. Trimming removed 5 bases at V and 5 bases at J, with 15 bases between. Germline V gene data show CDR1 as MNHEY and CDR2 as SMNVEV (reference sequence). The CDR3 sequence is 14 residues long. The CDR3 DNA follows: TGTGCCAGCAGTATGACACTGAAATGGACTGAAGCTTTCTTT. Translating gives CASSMTLKWTEAFF.

The chain carries TRBV9 and TRBJ1-1; tentatively, D is TRBD1 (5 bases). The germline gives CDR1 SGDLS, CDR2 YYNGEE. V was clipped by 4 bases and J by 1 base, with 11 bases between them. This CDR3 contains 14 residues. CDR3 DNA sequence: TGTGCCAGCAGCTCAAGACAGACGAACACTGAAGCTTTCTTT. Its translation is CASSSRQTNTEAFF.

This clone was picked up a small number of times. The chain couples TRBV6-1 to TRBJ2-1; D is possibly TRBD2 (5 bases). The germline gives CDR1 MNHNS, CDR2 SASEGT. Trimming took 7 bases from V and 0 from J, leaving 10 bases between them. This CDR3 comprises 14 residues. The CDR3 DNA sequence: TGTGCCAGCACCCCCCGGGACTCCTACAATGAGCAGTTCTTC. This gives the protein CASTPRDSYNEQFF.